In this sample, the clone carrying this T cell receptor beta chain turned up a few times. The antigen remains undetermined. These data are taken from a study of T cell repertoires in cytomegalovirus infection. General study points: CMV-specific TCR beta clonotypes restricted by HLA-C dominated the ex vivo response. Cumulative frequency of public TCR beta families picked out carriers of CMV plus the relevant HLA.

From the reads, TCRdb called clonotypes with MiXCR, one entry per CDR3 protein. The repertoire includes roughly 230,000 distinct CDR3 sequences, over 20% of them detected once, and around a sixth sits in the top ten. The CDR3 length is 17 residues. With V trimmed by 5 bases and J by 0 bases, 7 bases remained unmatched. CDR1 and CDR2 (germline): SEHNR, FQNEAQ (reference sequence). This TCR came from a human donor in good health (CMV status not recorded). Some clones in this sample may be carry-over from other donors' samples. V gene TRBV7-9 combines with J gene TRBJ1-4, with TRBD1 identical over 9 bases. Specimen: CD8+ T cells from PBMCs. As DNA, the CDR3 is TGTGCCAGCAGCGACCGGGACAGGGTTGCAACTAATGAAAAACTGTTTTTT. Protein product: CASSDRDRVATNEKLFF. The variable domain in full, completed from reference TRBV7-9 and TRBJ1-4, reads DTGVSQNPRHKITKRGQNVTFRCDPISEHNRLYWYRQTLGQGPEFLTYFQNEAQLEKSRLLSDRFSAERPKGSFSTLEIQRTEQGDSAMYLCASSDRDRVATNEKLFFGSGTQLSVL.